This T cell receptor beta chain was found in a study of CD8 T cells in ankylosing spondylitis. Findings and limits, study-wide: Clones that were linked to disease were CD8+ and were relatively rare in peripheral blood. Matched ankylosing spondylitis synovial fluid reportedly showed significant enrichment of disease-linked clones. A TCR beta motif of 7 to 9 highly homologous variants seemed to mark ankylosing spondylitis blood.

The authors made TCR beta libraries by quantitative 5'-RACE with molecular barcodes. One entry per CDR3 protein, called by TCRdb with MiXCR from the 5' RACE reads. Of fewer than 250,000 distinct CDR3 sequences listed, roughly 25% are singletons. This clonotype was seen repeatedly, ten times or more. Its specificity is not known. This sequence was found in a male donor with ankylosing spondylitis or in good health (not recorded which). The sample was blood, either unsorted or a sorted T cell fraction (not recorded which).

The CDR3 coding sequence is TGCGCCAGCAGCCAAGACGAGGGACTAGCGGGAGGGCGAGTCAATGAGCAGTTCTTC. Translating gives CASSQDEGLAGGRVNEQFF. This sequence joins TRBV4-1 and TRBJ2-1; 16 bases are shared with TRBD2. CDR1 is MGHRA, CDR2 YSYEKL, per germline. CDR3 length equals 19 residues. J lost 6 bases, V lost 0 bases, and 8 bases had no gene match.